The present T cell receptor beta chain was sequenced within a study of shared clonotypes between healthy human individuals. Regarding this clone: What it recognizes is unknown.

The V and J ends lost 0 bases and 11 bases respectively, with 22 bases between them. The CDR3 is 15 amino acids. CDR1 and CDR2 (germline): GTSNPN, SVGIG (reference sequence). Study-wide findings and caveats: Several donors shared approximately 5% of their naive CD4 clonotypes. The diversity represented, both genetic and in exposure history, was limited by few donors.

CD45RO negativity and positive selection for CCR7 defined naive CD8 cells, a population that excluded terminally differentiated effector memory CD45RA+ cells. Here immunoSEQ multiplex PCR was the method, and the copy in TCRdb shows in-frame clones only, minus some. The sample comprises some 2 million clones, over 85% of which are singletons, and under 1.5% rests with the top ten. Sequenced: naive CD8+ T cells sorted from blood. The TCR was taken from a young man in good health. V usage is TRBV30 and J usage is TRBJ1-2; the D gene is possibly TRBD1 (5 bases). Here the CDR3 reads CAWSVPRTQGKRYTF. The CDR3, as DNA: TGTGCCTGGAGTGTACCCAGGACACAAGGGAAGCGATACACCTTC. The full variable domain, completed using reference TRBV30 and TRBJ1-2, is SQTIHQWPATLVQPVGSPLSLECTVEGTSNPNLYWYRQAAGRGLQLLFYSVGIGQISSEVPQNLSASRPQDRQFILSSKKLLLSDSGFYLCAWSVPRTQGKRYTFGSGTRLTVV.